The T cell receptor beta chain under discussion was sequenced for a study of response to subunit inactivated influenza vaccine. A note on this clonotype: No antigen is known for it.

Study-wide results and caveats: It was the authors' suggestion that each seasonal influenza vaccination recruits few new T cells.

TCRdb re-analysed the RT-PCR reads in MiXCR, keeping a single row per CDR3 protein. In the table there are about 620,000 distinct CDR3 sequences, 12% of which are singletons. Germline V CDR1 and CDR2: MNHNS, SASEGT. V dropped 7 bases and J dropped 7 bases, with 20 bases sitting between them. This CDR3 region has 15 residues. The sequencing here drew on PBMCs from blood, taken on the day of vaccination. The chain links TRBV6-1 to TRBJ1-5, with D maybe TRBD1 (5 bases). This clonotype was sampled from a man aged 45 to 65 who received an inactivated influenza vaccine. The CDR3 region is CASKSTFRVGQPQHF. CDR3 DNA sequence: TGTGCCAGCAAGTCAACCTTCAGGGTAGGGCAGCCCCAGCATTTT.